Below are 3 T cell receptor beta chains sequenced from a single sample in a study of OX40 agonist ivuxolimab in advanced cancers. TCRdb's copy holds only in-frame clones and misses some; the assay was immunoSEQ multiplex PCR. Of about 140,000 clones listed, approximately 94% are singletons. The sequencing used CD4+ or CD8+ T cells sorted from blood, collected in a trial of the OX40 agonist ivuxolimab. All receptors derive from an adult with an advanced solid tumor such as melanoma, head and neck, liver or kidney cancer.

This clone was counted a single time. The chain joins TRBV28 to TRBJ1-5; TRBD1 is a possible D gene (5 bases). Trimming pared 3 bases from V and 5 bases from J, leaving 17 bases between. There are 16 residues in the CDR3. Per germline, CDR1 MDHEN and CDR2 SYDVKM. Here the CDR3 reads CASSFGTPEGDQPQHF. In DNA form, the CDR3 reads TGTGCCAGCAGTTTTGGGACTCCGGAGGGTGATCAGCCCCAGCATTTT. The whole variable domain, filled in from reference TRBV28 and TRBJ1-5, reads DVKVTQSSRYLVKRTGEKVFLECVQDMDHENMFWYRQDPGLGLRLIYFSYDVKMKEKGDIPEGYSVSREKKERFSLILESASTNQTSMYLCASSFGTPEGDQPQHFGDGTRLSIL.

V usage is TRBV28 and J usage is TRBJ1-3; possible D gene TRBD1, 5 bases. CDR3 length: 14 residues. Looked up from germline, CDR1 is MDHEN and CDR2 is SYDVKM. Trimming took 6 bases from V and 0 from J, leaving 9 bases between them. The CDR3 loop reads CASRRQYSGNTIYF. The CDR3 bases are TGTGCCAGCAGGAGACAGTACTCTGGAAACACCATATATTTT.

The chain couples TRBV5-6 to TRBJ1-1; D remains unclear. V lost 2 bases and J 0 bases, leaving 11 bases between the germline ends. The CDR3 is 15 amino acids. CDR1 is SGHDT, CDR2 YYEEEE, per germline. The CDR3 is CASSFNRALNTEAFF. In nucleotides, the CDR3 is TGTGCCAGCAGCTTTAATCGGGCCTTGAACACTGAAGCTTTCTTT.